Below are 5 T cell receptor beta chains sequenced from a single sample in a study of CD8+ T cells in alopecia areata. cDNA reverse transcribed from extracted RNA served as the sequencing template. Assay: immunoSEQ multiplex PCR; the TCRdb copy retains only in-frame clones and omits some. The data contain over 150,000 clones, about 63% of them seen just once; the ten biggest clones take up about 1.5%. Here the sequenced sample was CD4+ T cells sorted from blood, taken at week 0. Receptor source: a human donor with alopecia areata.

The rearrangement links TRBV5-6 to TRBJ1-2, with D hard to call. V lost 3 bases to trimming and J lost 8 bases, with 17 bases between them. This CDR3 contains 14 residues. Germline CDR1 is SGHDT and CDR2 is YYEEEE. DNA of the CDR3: TGTGCCAGCAGCTCGATCGGGTCCCCGAGCGGCTACACCTTC. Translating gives CASSSIGSPSGYTF. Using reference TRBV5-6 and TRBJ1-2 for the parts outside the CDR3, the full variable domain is DAGVTQSPTHLIKTRGQQVTLRCSPKSGHDTVSWYQQALGQGPQFIFQYYEEEERQRGNFPDRFSGHQFPNYSSELNVNALLLGDSALYLCASSSIGSPSGYTFGSGTRLTVV.

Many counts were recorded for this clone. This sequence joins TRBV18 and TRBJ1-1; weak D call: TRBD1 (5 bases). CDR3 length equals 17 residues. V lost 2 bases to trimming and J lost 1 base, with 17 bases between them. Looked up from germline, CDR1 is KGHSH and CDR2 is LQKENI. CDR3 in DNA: TGTGCCAGCTCACCAGGGCAGGGAGAGGGGAGGAACACTGAAGCTTTCTTT. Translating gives CASSPGQGEGRNTEAFF.

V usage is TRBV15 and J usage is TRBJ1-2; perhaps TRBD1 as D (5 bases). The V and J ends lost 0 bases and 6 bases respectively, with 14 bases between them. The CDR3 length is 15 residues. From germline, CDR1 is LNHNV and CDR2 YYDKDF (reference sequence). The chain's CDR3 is CATSRDLGGSNGYTF. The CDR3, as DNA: TGTGCCACCAGCAGAGATCTTGGGGGATCGAATGGCTACACCTTC.

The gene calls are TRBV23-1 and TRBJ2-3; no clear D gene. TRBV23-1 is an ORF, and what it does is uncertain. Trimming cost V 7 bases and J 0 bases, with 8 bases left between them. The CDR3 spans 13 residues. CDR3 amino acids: CASNRASTDTQYF. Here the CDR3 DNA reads TGCGCCAGCAACCGAGCTAGCACAGATACGCAGTATTTT.

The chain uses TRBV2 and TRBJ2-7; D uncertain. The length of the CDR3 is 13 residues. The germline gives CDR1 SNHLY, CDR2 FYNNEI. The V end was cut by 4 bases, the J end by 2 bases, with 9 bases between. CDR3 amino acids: CASSGRITYEQYF. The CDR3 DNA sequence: TGTGCCAGCAGTGGACGGATAACCTACGAGCAGTACTTC. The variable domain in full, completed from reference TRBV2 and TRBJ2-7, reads EPEVTQTPSHQVTQMGQEVILRCVPISNHLYFYWYRQILGQKVEFLVSFYNNEISEKSEIFDDQFSVERPDGSNFTLKIRSTKLEDSAMYFCASSGRITYEQYFGPGTRLTVT.